This TCR beta chain emerged from a study of T-cell reconstitution after alpha-beta-depleted transplantation in children. The CDR3 spans 14 residues. Trimming took 9 bases from V and 5 from J, leaving 19 bases between them. During its preparation, the TCRbeta library received unique molecular identifiers. MiXCR was run by TCRdb on the PCR reads, yielding one entry per CDR3 protein. The sample holds about 300,000 distinct CDR3 sequences; 10% are singletons and the top ten take approximately 7%. In this sample, this clonotype turned up many times. This clonotype was obtained from a boy less than two years old with acute myeloid leukemia, due to receive a stem cell transplant. V and J are TRBV12-3 or TRBV12-4 and TRBJ2-5; D gene ambiguous. The sample was PBMCs, taken before TCRalphabeta/CD19-depleted stem cell transplant. This chain's CDR3 is CASSSLLVLETQYF. The CDR3 bases are TGTGCCAGTAGCAGTTTATTGGTTCTGGAGACCCAGTACTTC.